The clone carrying this T cell receptor (beta chain) came up a few times. These data are taken from a study of cytomegalovirus exposure and HLA in healthy donors. V gave up 4 bases and J gave up 8 bases, with 15 bases separating them. Per germline, CDR1 SGHRS and CDR2 YFSETQ. The CDR3 spans 13 residues. 60 Vbeta and 13 Jbeta primers were used in PCR. Sequencing was performed with immunoSEQ multiplex PCR; in TCRdb, only in-frame clones are kept and a portion is missing. Among about 110,000 clones listed, about two thirds were seen once. The clonotype comes from a female donor in good health and CMV-seronegative. This chain joins TRBV5-1 and TRBJ1-1, with D unclear. Sequencing input: PBMCs. In nucleotides, the CDR3 is TGCGCCAGCAGCGGTTTGGAGGTTGGGGAAGCTTTCTTT. Translated, it gives CASSGLEVGEAFF.